The clone carrying this T cell receptor beta chain has only one observation. The record originates from a study of blood T cell repertoires in COVID-19. Germline V gene lookup returns CDR1 MDHEN and CDR2 SYDVKM. V lost 5 bases, J lost 4 bases, and 3 bases lay in between. The CDR3 runs 11 residues. Clones were sequenced by immunoSEQ multiplex PCR, and TCRdb holds only the in-frame ones, with some missing. The data hold tens of thousands of clones, with roughly nine tenths observed a single time. This clonotype was sampled from a man between 45 and 60 years old with active or convalescent COVID-19. The sequencing input was peripheral blood. The J gene is TRBJ1-5, the V gene TRBV28; the D is unclear. For the CDR3, the DNA is TGTGCCAGCAGTCAAAATCAGCCCCAGCATTTT. This gives the protein CASSQNQPQHF.